Listed below are T cell receptor beta chains from one sample, sequenced in a study of blood T cell repertoires in COVID-19. The data were produced by immunoSEQ multiplex PCR, yet TCRdb's version contains in-frame clones alone and is incomplete. The sample has 12,000 or so clones, approximately 80% seen once. Sequencing was carried out using peripheral blood. The receptors derive from a man older than 75 with acute or convalescent COVID-19. Both conserved end residues are part of each CDR3. Each record gives: J gene, V gene, clone size, D gene, CDR3 protein, CDR3 DNA. A D gene is named only where the DNA matches it firmly. The listing skips clone size in some rows; elsewhere it reads once, few, many or a size class.

J gene: TRBJ2-3; V gene: TRBV5-1; clone size: NA; D gene: NA; CDR3 protein: CASSPWTEADTQYF; CDR3 DNA: TGCGCCAGCAGCCCCTGGACAGAGGCAGATACGCAGTATTTT
J gene: TRBJ2-7; V gene: TRBV5-6; clone size: NA; D gene: NA; CDR3 protein: CASSLLQGGPYEQYF; CDR3 DNA: TGTGCCAGCAGCTTACTCCAGGGGGGCCCCTACGAGCAGTACTTC
J gene: TRBJ2-5; V gene: TRBV10-1; clone size: NA; D gene: TRBD2; CDR3 protein: CASRLAGKETQYF; CDR3 DNA: TGCGCCAGCAGGCTAGCGGGGAAAGAGACCCAGTACTTC
J gene: TRBJ1-3; V gene: TRBV30; clone size: NA; D gene: NA; CDR3 protein: CAWSFGSSGNTIYF; CDR3 DNA: TGTGCCTGGAGTTTCGGGAGTTCTGGAAACACCATATATTTT
J gene: TRBJ2-1; V gene: TRBV24-1; clone size: NA; D gene: TRBD1; CDR3 protein: CATSDRQGSEQFF; CDR3 DNA: TGTGCCACCAGTGACCGACAGGGGAGTGAGCAGTTCTTC
J gene: TRBJ1-6; V gene: TRBV6-1; clone size: NA; D gene: NA; CDR3 protein: CASSEGAPTLHF; CDR3 DNA: TGTGCCAGCAGTGAAGGGGCCCCGACCCTCCACTTT
J gene: TRBJ1-1; V gene: TRBV14; clone size: NA; D gene: TRBD1; CDR3 protein: CASSRSRDRGSAFF; CDR3 DNA: TGTGCCAGCAGCCGCTCCCGGGACAGGGGATCTGCTTTCTTT
J gene: TRBJ1-1; V gene: TRBV7-9; clone size: NA; D gene: NA; CDR3 protein: CASSPGGRSGTEAFF; CDR3 DNA: TGTGCCAGCAGCCCCGGGGGACGGTCGGGGACTGAAGCTTTCTTT
J gene: TRBJ1-3; V gene: TRBV5-1; clone size: NA; D gene: TRBD1; CDR3 protein: CASSLAGTGSSSSGNTIYF; CDR3 DNA: TGCGCCAGCAGCTTGGCCGGGACAGGGAGCTCCTCCTCTGGAAACACCATATATTTT
J gene: TRBJ2-7; V gene: TRBV19; clone size: NA; D gene: TRBD2; CDR3 protein: CASSTSGTTEYEQYF; CDR3 DNA: TGTGCCAGTAGTACCTCCGGGACTACCGAGTACGAGCAGTACTTC
J gene: TRBJ1-1; V gene: TRBV3-1/TRBV3-2; clone size: NA; D gene: NA; CDR3 protein: CASSHALALGRNTEAFF; CDR3 DNA: TGTGCCAGCAGCCACGCCTTGGCACTTGGGAGAAACACTGAAGCTTTCTTT
J gene: TRBJ2-5; V gene: TRBV6-5; clone size: NA; D gene: NA; CDR3 protein: CASSYTVQETQYF; CDR3 DNA: TGTGCCAGCAGTTACACGGTTCAAGAGACCCAGTACTTC
J gene: TRBJ2-1; V gene: TRBV5-6; clone size: NA; D gene: TRBD2; CDR3 protein: CASSSLGLAGANEQFF; CDR3 DNA: TGTGCCAGCAGCTCTCTCGGACTAGCGGGGGCTAATGAGCAGTTCTTC
J gene: TRBJ1-1; V gene: TRBV5-4; clone size: once; D gene: NA; CDR3 protein: CASSLFQANTEAFF; CDR3 DNA: TGTGCCAGCAGCTTGTTCCAAGCGAACACTGAAGCTTTCTTT
J gene: TRBJ1-2; V gene: TRBV28; clone size: NA; D gene: NA; CDR3 protein: CASSKIDSHNYGYTF; CDR3 DNA: TGTGCCAGCAGTAAAATCGACAGCCATAACTATGGCTACACCTTC
J gene: TRBJ1-5; V gene: TRBV6-6; clone size: NA; D gene: NA; CDR3 protein: CASSYGGYSNQPQHF; CDR3 DNA: TGTGCCAGCAGTTACGGGGGGTATAGCAATCAGCCCCAGCATTTT
J gene: TRBJ2-3; V gene: TRBV7-2; clone size: NA; D gene: NA; CDR3 protein: CASSLEARVTDTQYF; CDR3 DNA: TGTGCCAGCAGCTTAGAGGCCCGGGTCACAGATACGCAGTATTTT
J gene: TRBJ2-7; V gene: TRBV6-1; clone size: once; D gene: NA; CDR3 protein: CASSEWGRGSYEQYF; CDR3 DNA: TGTGCCAGCAGTGAGTGGGGCAGGGGATCCTACGAGCAGTACTTC
J gene: TRBJ2-1; V gene: TRBV7-9; clone size: NA; D gene: NA; CDR3 protein: CASSLEGTGGNEQFF; CDR3 DNA: TGTGCCAGCAGCTTAGAGGGGACTGGTGGGAATGAGCAGTTCTTC
J gene: TRBJ1-2; V gene: TRBV27; clone size: NA; D gene: TRBD1; CDR3 protein: CASSFNRGLRGYTF; CDR3 DNA: TGTGCCAGCAGTTTCAACAGGGGCTTAAGGGGCTACACCTTC
J gene: TRBJ2-3; V gene: TRBV14; clone size: NA; D gene: NA; CDR3 protein: CASSRQGPDTQYF; CDR3 DNA: TGTGCCAGCAGCCGTCAGGGTCCAGATACGCAGTATTTT
J gene: TRBJ2-3; V gene: TRBV29-1; clone size: NA; D gene: NA; CDR3 protein: CSLGDTQITQYF; CDR3 DNA: TGCAGCCTAGGGGATACACAGATAACGCAGTATTTT
J gene: TRBJ2-1; V gene: TRBV27; clone size: once; D gene: TRBD2; CDR3 protein: CASRSSETSGGNEQFF; CDR3 DNA: TGTGCCAGCAGAAGTTCGGAGACTAGCGGGGGTAATGAGCAGTTCTTC
J gene: TRBJ1-1; V gene: TRBV19; clone size: NA; D gene: NA; CDR3 protein: CASSRSPRGTMNTEAFF; CDR3 DNA: TGTGCCAGTAGTAGGAGTCCTCGGGGGACTATGAACACTGAAGCTTTCTTT
J gene: TRBJ2-6; V gene: TRBV9; clone size: NA; D gene: NA; CDR3 protein: CASSVASGSGANVLTF; CDR3 DNA: TGTGCCAGCAGCGTAGCCTCGGGGTCTGGGGCCAACGTCCTGACTTTC
J gene: TRBJ2-5; V gene: TRBV9; clone size: NA; D gene: TRBD2; CDR3 protein: CASSAESGGGAEETQYF; CDR3 DNA: TGTGCCAGCAGCGCAGAAAGCGGGGGGGGCGCCGAAGAGACCCAGTACTTC
J gene: TRBJ1-5; V gene: TRBV7-3; clone size: NA; D gene: TRBD1; CDR3 protein: CASSLSGGKQPQHF; CDR3 DNA: TGTGCCAGCAGCTTATCAGGGGGCAAGCAGCCCCAGCATTTT
J gene: TRBJ2-1; V gene: TRBV18; clone size: NA; D gene: TRBD1; CDR3 protein: CASSLGQGSYNEQFF; CDR3 DNA: TGTGCCAGCTCCCTAGGACAGGGAAGCTACAATGAGCAGTTCTTC
J gene: TRBJ2-3; V gene: TRBV27; clone size: NA; D gene: TRBD2; CDR3 protein: CASRSVFSGGADADTQYF; CDR3 DNA: TGTGCCAGCCGATCCGTCTTTAGCGGGGGGGCCGACGCAGATACGCAGTATTTT
J gene: TRBJ2-3; V gene: TRBV7-2; clone size: NA; D gene: NA; CDR3 protein: CASSEASSTDTQYF; CDR3 DNA: TGTGCCAGCAGCGAGGCTTCTAGCACAGATACGCAGTATTTT
J gene: TRBJ2-7; V gene: TRBV19; clone size: NA; D gene: NA; CDR3 protein: CASSIANAATYEQYF; CDR3 DNA: TGTGCCAGTAGTATAGCGAACGCTGCTACCTACGAGCAGTACTTC
J gene: TRBJ1-6; V gene: TRBV3-1/TRBV3-2; clone size: NA; D gene: NA; CDR3 protein: CASSQEALGGTLHF; CDR3 DNA: TGTGCCAGCAGCCAAGAGGCCCTGGGGGGAACCCTCCACTTT
J gene: TRBJ1-1; V gene: TRBV27; clone size: NA; D gene: NA; CDR3 protein: CASSRTLEFEAFF; CDR3 DNA: TGTGCCAGCAGTCGGACTCTCGAATTTGAAGCTTTCTTT
J gene: TRBJ2-4; V gene: TRBV9; clone size: NA; D gene: NA; CDR3 protein: CASSVEGGAKNIQYF; CDR3 DNA: TGTGCCAGCAGCGTAGAAGGAGGAGCCAAAAACATTCAGTACTTC
J gene: TRBJ2-3; V gene: TRBV5-6; clone size: NA; D gene: TRBD1; CDR3 protein: CASSLAGTGPSTDTQYF; CDR3 DNA: TGTGCCAGCAGCTTGGCCGGGACAGGGCCTAGCACAGATACGCAGTATTTT
J gene: TRBJ1-2; V gene: TRBV2; clone size: NA; D gene: NA; CDR3 protein: CASSEGTLYGYTF; CDR3 DNA: TGTGCCAGCAGTGAAGGGACACTCTATGGCTACACCTTC
J gene: TRBJ2-2; V gene: TRBV6-2/TRBV6-3; clone size: once; D gene: TRBD2; CDR3 protein: CASSYPGTSGGAGTGELFF; CDR3 DNA: TGTGCCAGCAGTTACCCAGGGACTAGCGGGGGGGCCGGAACCGGGGAGCTGTTTTTT
J gene: TRBJ1-1; V gene: TRBV6-6; clone size: NA; D gene: NA; CDR3 protein: CASSYRGIDTEAFF; CDR3 DNA: TGTGCCAGCAGTTACCGGGGGATAGACACTGAAGCTTTCTTT
J gene: TRBJ1-3; V gene: TRBV7-9; clone size: NA; D gene: NA; CDR3 protein: CASSSPGNTIYF; CDR3 DNA: TGTGCCAGCAGCTCCCCGGGAAACACCATATATTTT
J gene: TRBJ1-3; V gene: TRBV14; clone size: NA; D gene: NA; CDR3 protein: CASSQEAKAGNTIYF; CDR3 DNA: TGTGCCAGCAGCCAAGAAGCGAAGGCTGGAAACACCATATATTTT
J gene: TRBJ2-5; V gene: TRBV6-6; clone size: NA; D gene: TRBD2; CDR3 protein: CASSNSGGAQETQYF; CDR3 DNA: TGTGCCAGCAGTAATAGCGGGGGGGCCCAAGAGACCCAGTACTTC